This section outlines one T cell receptor (beta chain) sequence together with its context. Its antigen is undetermined. TCR alpha and TCR beta cDNA libraries carrying sample barcodes and UMIs came from 5'RACE with constant-segment primers. TCRdb itself ran the 5' RACE reads through MiXCR, one entry per CDR3 protein. The profile shows 90,000 to 120,000 distinct CDR3 sequences, roughly an eighth of them singletons. This record belongs to a study of T-cell memory formation after mild COVID-19. Study details: TCR clusters largely stayed donor specific. Broader study findings: The authors did not confirm SARS-CoV-2 specificity of second-wave clones peaking day 37. Pre-infection memory held some responding clones, suggesting pre-existing cross-reactive T cells responded.

The germline CDR1 and CDR2 sequences are LNHNV and YYDKDF (reference sequence). The V gene lost 0 bases and the J gene lost 7 bases, with 19 bases spanning the gap. This CDR3 contains 16 residues. The sequenced material came from PBMCs or a T cell subset sorted from them (not recorded which). The sequence was collected from a man between 18 and 29 years old who had mild COVID-19 (a few samples of this study predate the infection). Cell type and time point are not known. The chain has TRBV15 and TRBJ2-7; possibly TRBD2 for D (6 bases). This CDR3 is CATSRDQLAVREEQYF. As DNA, the CDR3 is TGTGCCACCAGCAGAGATCAGTTGGCAGTCCGGGAGGAGCAGTACTTC.